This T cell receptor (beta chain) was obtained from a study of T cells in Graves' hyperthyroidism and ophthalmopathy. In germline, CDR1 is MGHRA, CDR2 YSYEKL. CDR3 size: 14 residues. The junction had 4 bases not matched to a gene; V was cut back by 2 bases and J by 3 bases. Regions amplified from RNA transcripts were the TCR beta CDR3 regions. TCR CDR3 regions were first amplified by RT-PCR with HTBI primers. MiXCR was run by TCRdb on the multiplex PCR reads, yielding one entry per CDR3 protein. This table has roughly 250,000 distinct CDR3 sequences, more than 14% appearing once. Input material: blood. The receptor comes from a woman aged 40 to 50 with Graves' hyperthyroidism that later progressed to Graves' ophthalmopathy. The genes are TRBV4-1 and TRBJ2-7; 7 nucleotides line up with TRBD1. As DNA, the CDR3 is TGCGCCAGCAGCCAACACAGGGGATACTACGAGCAGTACTTC. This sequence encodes CASSQHRGYYEQYF.